A selection of T cell receptor beta chains follows, all from one sample in a study of graft-versus-host responses after intestinal transplantation. The antigens these receptors bind are not known. Sequencing used immunoSEQ multiplex PCR; TCRdb keeps in-frame clones, though not all of them. The data show around 76,000 clones, about 94% seen once. Sequencing used unstimulated CD8+ T cells sorted from spleen or lymph node cells, obtained before intestinal transplant. These receptor sequences come from a human donor who received an intestinal transplant. CDR3s include the opening cysteine and the closing phenylalanine or tryptophan. The D gene is left open where the match is weak. Not every row has a clone size; where given, it reads once, few, many or a size class.

V	D	J	size	CDR3	DNA
TRBV7-2	.	TRBJ2-7	once	CASSLGTTMELTFYEQYF	TGTGCCAGCAGCTTAGGAACGACGATGGAACTGACTTTCTACGAGCAGTACTTC
TRBV12-2	.	TRBJ2-7	.	CASRLALGGTSYEQYF	TGTGCAAGTCGCTTAGCCTTGGGGGGGACCTCCTACGAGCAGTACTTC
TRBV5-8	.	TRBJ1-5	.	CASGSGTLDQPQHF	TGTGCCAGCGGGTCCGGGACACTTGATCAGCCCCAGCATTTT
TRBV27	TRBD2	TRBJ2-1	once	CASGLAGGLYNEQFF	TGTGCCAGCGGATTAGCGGGAGGGTTATACAATGAGCAGTTCTTC
TRBV5-1	.	TRBJ2-1	.	CASSSWTARGWGGSYNEQFF	TGCGCCAGCAGCTCCTGGACAGCTAGGGGCTGGGGGGGCTCCTACAATGAGCAGTTCTTC
TRBV6-1	.	TRBJ1-2	.	CASSEDTDPYGYTF	TGTGCCAGCAGTGAAGACACGGACCCCTATGGCTACACCTTC
TRBV9	TRBD1	TRBJ1-5	once	CASSPTGASNQPQHF	TGTGCCAGCAGCCCGACAGGGGCTTCCAATCAGCCCCAGCATTTT
TRBV5-1	.	TRBJ2-5	once	CASSWTEGETQYF	TGCGCCAGCAGCTGGACGGAGGGCGAGACCCAGTACTTC
TRBV7-2	.	TRBJ2-7	.	CASSPFGKIPYEQYF	TGTGCCAGCAGCCCCTTCGGGAAGATCCCCTACGAGCAGTACTTC
TRBV19	TRBD2	TRBJ2-1	few	CASSVSGSSYNEQFF	TGTGCCAGTAGTGTTAGCGGGAGCTCCTACAATGAGCAGTTCTTC
TRBV5-1	.	TRBJ2-1	.	CASSLQVSSYNEQFF	TGCGCCAGCAGCTTACAGGTGAGCTCCTACAATGAGCAGTTCTTC
TRBV4-1	.	TRBJ1-1	once	CASSQEIGGAMNTEAFF	TGCGCCAGCAGCCAAGAAATAGGGGGGGCAATGAACACTGAAGCTTTCTTT
TRBV21-1	.	TRBJ2-3	.	CASSSGVATVMQDTQYF	TGTGCCAGCAGTTCGGGAGTGGCTACAGTCATGCAAGATACGCAGTATTTT
TRBV5-1	.	TRBJ2-7	.	CASSHDRRSYEQYF	TGCGCCAGCAGCCATGACCGTCGCTCCTACGAGCAGTACTTC